This T cell receptor (beta chain) was profiled in a study of blood T cell repertoires in COVID-19. Whole-study context: COVID-19 samples from acute and convalescent phases originated in the United States, Italy and Spain. PBMCs, B-cell-depleted T cells, or T cells were the source of the cDNA or gDNA that made up the material.

Original processing methods: The authors estimated nucleated cell counts from reference gene primer amplification. Method: immunoSEQ multiplex PCR; TCRdb's copy keeps in-frame clones and lacks some. V, J and clone size were drawn from that table, and D and trimming were deduced from the DNA. The sample carries more than 50,000 clones, approximately 88% recorded once. CDR3 length equals 19 residues. Trimming removed 1 base from V and 5 bases from J, with 25 bases in between. Per the germline V gene, CDR1 is KGHDR and CDR2 is SFDVKD. The chain couples TRBV24-1 to TRBJ1-2; maybe TRBD1 (6 bases). This receptor was taken from a human donor in a cohort sampled during active COVID-19. The sequenced sample consisted of peripheral blood. CDR3 coding DNA: TGTGCCACCAGTGATTTTTCTCCCTATGACAGGTGGACCGATTATGGCTACACCTTC. It codes for CATSDFSPYDRWTDYGYTF.